This entry features one T cell receptor beta chain sequence. Its antigen is as yet unknown. With 600 to 700 ng used per sample, the template was genomic DNA from bulk tumor. Several spatially distant biopsies were obtained per primary tumor intraoperatively. Enrolled individuals presented with untreated, newly diagnosed non-small cell lung cancer and received curative surgery. With 2 bases removed from V and 3 bases from J, the gap between germline ends came to 10 bases. The CDR3 contains 14 residues. CDR1 is SEHNR, CDR2 FQNEAQ, per germline (reference sequence). These data belong to a study of immune heterogeneity within non-small cell lung tumors. Notes on the study in general: Correlation analysis showed that local T-cell clonality was moderately but significantly associated with local tumor mutational burden (R approximately 0.33).

Multiplex PCR amplified TCR beta CDR3 with 32 V and 13 J primers. A single record per CDR3 protein comes from TCRdb applying MiXCR to the multiplex PCR reads. The sample has 10,000 to 13,000 distinct CDR3 sequences; 25% to 30% are singletons. This chain uses TRBV7-9 with TRBJ1-1; D remains ambiguous. The receptor was derived from a woman in her forties or fifties with non-small cell lung cancer. Sequenced input: lung tumor tissue. The CDR3 DNA follows: TGTGCCAGCAGCTTAAGGTTTGGGGACACTGAAGCTTTCTTT. Residues: CASSLRFGDTEAFF.